This T cell receptor (beta chain) was recovered during a study of blood T cells in healthy people across ages. Study in general: Using template switching, researchers captured about one barcoded beta molecule for each two T cells. Findings and limits, study-wide: Older age went with lower TCR beta diversity per million T cells, in a roughly linear way.

Notes on this clonotype: Its specificity is unknown.

A second PCR, run for about 6 to 11 cycles, used a sample-barcoded 5' primer plus a J-beta primer mix. Tags on each cDNA molecule came from a template-switch adaptor with 12 random nucleotides. TCRdb processed the 5' RACE reads anew with MiXCR; each CDR3 protein has one entry. The table records roughly 500,000 distinct CDR3 sequences, 27% of them present only once. The V end was cut by 1 base, the J end by 3 bases, with 12 bases between. Germline loops: CDR1 SEHNR, CDR2 FQNEAQ (reference sequence). The length of the CDR3 is 15 residues. The sequence was collected from a woman in her 70s in good health. The chain combines TRBV7-9 with TRBJ2-5, with D perhaps being TRBD1 or TRBD2 (5 bases each). The specimen sequenced was blood. The CDR3, as DNA: TGTGCCAGCAGCTTAGGTCTGGGACGGAAAGAGACCCAGTACTTC. It is translated as CASSLGLGRKETQYF.